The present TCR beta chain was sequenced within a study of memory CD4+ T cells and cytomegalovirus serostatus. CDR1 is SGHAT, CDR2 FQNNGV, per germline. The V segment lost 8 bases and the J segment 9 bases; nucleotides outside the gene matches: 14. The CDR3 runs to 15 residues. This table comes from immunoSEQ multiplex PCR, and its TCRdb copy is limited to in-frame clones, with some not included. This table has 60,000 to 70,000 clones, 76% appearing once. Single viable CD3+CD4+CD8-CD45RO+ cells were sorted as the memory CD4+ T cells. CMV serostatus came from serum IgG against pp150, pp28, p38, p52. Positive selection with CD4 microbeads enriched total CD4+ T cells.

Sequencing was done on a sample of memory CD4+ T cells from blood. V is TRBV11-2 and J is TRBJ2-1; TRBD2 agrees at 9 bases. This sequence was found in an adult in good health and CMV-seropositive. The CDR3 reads CASSTSSGKWSEQFF. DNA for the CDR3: TGTGCCAGCTCTACTTCTAGCGGGAAATGGAGTGAGCAGTTCTTC.